This T cell receptor beta chain appears in the sequencing data of a study of blood T cells in healthy people across ages (dated by TCRdb to about 2015). Looking at the study overall: Template switching captured roughly one uniquely barcoded TCR beta cDNA molecule per two T cells in model experiments. Donors of different ages were randomly distributed across sequencing lanes to avoid experimental bias. To track age-related changes in TCR beta repertoire diversity, the study relied on deep sequencing normalized with unique cDNA molecular identifiers. Four age groups were formed from the donors: young (average approximately 15 years), middle-aged (around 41), aged (about 68) and long-lived (about 80). Using the same blood draw, the study looked at two additional independent replicas of 1 million unique cDNA reads for two donors, one aged 18 to 29 and the other aged 80 or older.

The donors were a few dozen Caucasian individuals from Russia, aged 6 to 90 years, who were systemically healthy. About 10 milliliters of peripheral blood were drawn from each donor into EDTA-treated Vacutainer tubes. Ficoll-Paque density-gradient centrifugation was used to isolate PBMCs, with at least 6 million obtained per sample. Trizol reagent was used to extract total RNA from the PBMCs, yielding at least 6 micrograms per sample. Naive CD45RAhigh/CD27high T cell percentages were measured by flow cytometry on a PBMC aliquot from every donor. The research as a whole found: Observed TCR beta diversity correlated strongly with the percentage of naive T cells measured by flow cytometry. Because the CMV infection status of the donors was unknown, age-related changes in expanded clonotypes may potentially have been confounded. Since profiling was done on bulk unsorted PBMCs, naive and antigen-experienced compartments could not be conclusively compared. Observed TCR beta diversity per million T cells fell roughly linearly with age, and a significant reduction was already apparent by age about 38. Estimates of total diversity based on one million sequenced T cells were considered lower bounds and underestimates. Compared with the aged group, the long-lived group had more naive CD4+ T cells, fewer expanded clones and increased TCR diversity, suggesting age selection.

The library relied on 5' RACE. Sequencing relied on an Illumina HiSeq 2500. The second PCR ran for roughly 7 to 11 cycles and used a J-beta primer mix along with a sample-barcoded 5' primer. A template-switch 5' adaptor carrying 12 random nucleotides introduced a unique molecular identifier onto each TCR beta cDNA molecule. Each sample yielded at least 2.5 million CDR3-containing paired-end reads. All of the RNA was converted into first-strand cDNA using the Mint cDNA synthesis kit, with a TRBC-specific oligonucleotide serving as the primer. All cDNA was treated with uracil-DNA glycosylase and then went through a first 18-cycle PCR with the universal primers M1SS and BC2_uni_R. The paper's data handling went like this. For normalization, 1 million high-quality reads were randomly selected from each sample, with every read carrying a distinct molecular identifier. Instead of being binned into consensus sequences, reads that shared molecular identifiers were thrown out. CDR3 identification, clonotype clustering and error correction used MiTCR with a Q25 quality threshold and the strictest error-elimination algorithm. A nonparametric unseen species model with Euler transformation was used to estimate a lower bound on total TCR beta diversity. Clones were called with MiXCR by TCRdb after fastp trimmed the public reads at Q25, and only in-frame beta chains were retained. Rows with a matching CDR3 protein are joined into one entry that keeps the most common DNA and genes. The V and J calls shown here were made by TCRdb, not taken from the authors' results. The sample includes 1.5 million to 2 million distinct CDR3 sequences, with around 48% observed a single time. The ten largest make up 2.1% of the sample.

About this clonotype: The antigen it recognizes is unknown. Within one base of it there is no much larger clone, and no base qualities were kept.

Sequences KGHDR (CDR1) and SFDVKD (CDR2) are obtained from the germline V gene. The CDR3, cysteine through phenylalanine, is 14 amino acids long. This entry keeps only the CDR3 DNA: 42 bases, framed from base 1. Trimming at the junction amounts to 9 bases on V and 3 bases on J, and the germline ends lie 16 bases apart. The source is a woman aged 40 to 50 in good health. The sequence links TRBV24-1 to TRBJ2-5; the D gene is perhaps TRBD1, from 5 matching bases. Sequencing was performed on blood. The nucleotide sequence reads as follows: TGTGCCACCGTCTATAAGCTAGGGGAAGAGACCCAGTACTTC. Its translation is CATVYKLGEETQYF.